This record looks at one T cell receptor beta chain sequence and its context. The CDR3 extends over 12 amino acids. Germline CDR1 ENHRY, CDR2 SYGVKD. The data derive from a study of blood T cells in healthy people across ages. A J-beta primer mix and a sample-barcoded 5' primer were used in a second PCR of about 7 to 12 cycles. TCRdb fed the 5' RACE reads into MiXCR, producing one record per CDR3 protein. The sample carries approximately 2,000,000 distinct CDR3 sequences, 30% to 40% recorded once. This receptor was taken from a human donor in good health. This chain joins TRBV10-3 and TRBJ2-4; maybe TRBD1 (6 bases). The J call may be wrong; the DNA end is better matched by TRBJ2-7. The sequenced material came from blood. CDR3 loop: CAISLNRDEQYF. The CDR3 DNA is TGTGCCATCAGCCTGAACAGGGACGAGCAGTACTTC.